This is a list of T cell receptor beta chains from one sample in a study of T cell responses to AZD1222 COVID-19 vaccine. The table came from immunoSEQ multiplex PCR; TCRdb's copy has only in-frame clones and leaves some out. The sample lists 77,000 or so clones, more than 85% occurring once. The material was peripheral blood, obtained 28 days after the second AZD1222 dose. The source of these receptors is an adult who received the AZD1222 COVID-19 vaccine. CDR3s include the opening cysteine and the closing phenylalanine or tryptophan. D genes are given only for firm matches. Expanded clones get a size class; other rows say once, few or many, or leave the size out.

D	size	V	J	DNA	CDR3
TRBD2	-	TRBV9	TRBJ2-3	TGTGCCAGCAGCGCGAAGCGGGAGTCGAGCACAGATACGCAGTATTTT	CASSAKRESSTDTQYF
-	-	TRBV28	TRBJ1-5	TGTGCCAGCAGTTTCGTCATCCGGACAGATCAGCCCCAGCATTTT	CASSFVIRTDQPQHF
TRBD2	-	TRBV19	TRBJ2-3	TGTGCCAGTAGTATCCTAGCGGGAGATGTAACAGATACGCAGTATTTT	CASSILAGDVTDTQYF
-	-	TRBV2	TRBJ2-5	TGTGCCAGCAGTGATATGGGGGAGACCCAGTACTTC	CASSDMGETQYF
TRBD2	-	TRBV6-5	TRBJ2-1	TGTGCCAGCCACGGGACTAGCGGGAGTTATGAGCAGTTCTTC	CASHGTSGSYEQFF
-	-	TRBV27	TRBJ1-2	TGTGCCAGCAGTTTCAGGGCTAACTATGGCTACACCTTC	CASSFRANYGYTF
-	once	TRBV10-1	TRBJ2-1	TGCGCCAGCAGTGCGGTACCGGAGAATGAGCAGTTCTTC	CASSAVPENEQFF
-	-	TRBV5-4	TRBJ1-4	TGTGCCAGCAGCCCGGGGGGCAGCCTTAATGAAAAACTGTTTTTT	CASSPGGSLNEKLFF
-	-	TRBV11-3	TRBJ2-1	TGTGCCAGCAGCAAGACTGCGAGCTCCTACAATGAGCAGTTCTTC	CASSKTASSYNEQFF
TRBD2	once	TRBV27	TRBJ2-7	TGTGCCAGCAGTTTGGTTGGGAGGGCCTTGTACGAGCAGTACTTC	CASSLVGRALYEQYF
TRBD1	-	TRBV28	TRBJ1-4	TGTGCCAGCAGTCCTCGGGACAGGGGGCGCGGTGAAAAACTGTTTTTT	CASSPRDRGRGEKLFF
TRBD2	-	TRBV9	TRBJ2-2	TGTGCCAGCAGCGTTAATTTGGAGGGAGGGTGGAACACCGGGGAGCTGTTTTTT	CASSVNLEGGWNTGELFF
-	few	TRBV5-1	TRBJ1-3	TGCGCCAGCAGCTTGGGGACAGCTGGAAACACCATATATTTT	CASSLGTAGNTIYF
-	-	TRBV27	TRBJ2-7	TGTGCCAGCACTGGCGGTTCCTACGAGCAGTACTTC	CASTGGSYEQYF